This T cell receptor beta chain was recorded in a study of T cell changes during pregnancy in multiple sclerosis. Assay used: immunoSEQ multiplex PCR; TCRdb lists only in-frame clones, some missing. Of around 65,000 clones listed, approximately 88% are singletons. V lost 3 bases and J 15 bases, leaving 24 bases between the germline ends. CDR3 length: 15 amino acids. Germline loops: CDR1 LNHDA, CDR2 SQIVND (reference sequence). This sequence joins TRBV19 and TRBJ2-1; possible D gene TRBD1, 8 bases. This clonotype originated in a female donor with multiple sclerosis, enrolled in a pregnancy study. The specimen comprised peripheral blood, sampled in the first trimester of pregnancy. CDR3 in amino acids: CASSIGGTGIDRGFF. DNA for the CDR3: TGTGCCAGTAGTATCGGGGGGACAGGCATCGATCGGGGGTTCTTC.